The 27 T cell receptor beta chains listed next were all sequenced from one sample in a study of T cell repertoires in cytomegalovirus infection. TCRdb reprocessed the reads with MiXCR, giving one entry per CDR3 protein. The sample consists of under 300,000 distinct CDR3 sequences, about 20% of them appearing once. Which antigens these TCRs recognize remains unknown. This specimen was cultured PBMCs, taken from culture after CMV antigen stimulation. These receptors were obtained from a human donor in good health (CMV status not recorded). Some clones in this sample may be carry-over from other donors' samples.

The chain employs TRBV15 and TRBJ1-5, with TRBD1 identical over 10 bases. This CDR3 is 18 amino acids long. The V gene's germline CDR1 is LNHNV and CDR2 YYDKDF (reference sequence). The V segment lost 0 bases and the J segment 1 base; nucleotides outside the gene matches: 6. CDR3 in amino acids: CATSRDLGQGLSNQPQHF. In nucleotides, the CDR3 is TGTGCCACCAGCAGAGATCTGGGACAGGGGTTGAGCAATCAGCCCCAGCATTTT.

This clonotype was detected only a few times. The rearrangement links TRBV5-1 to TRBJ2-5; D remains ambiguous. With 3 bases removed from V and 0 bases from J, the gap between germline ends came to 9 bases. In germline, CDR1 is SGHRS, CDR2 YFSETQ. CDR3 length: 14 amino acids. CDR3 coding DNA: TGCGCCAGCAGCTCCACCGGACACCAAGAGACCCAGTACTTC. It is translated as CASSSTGHQETQYF.

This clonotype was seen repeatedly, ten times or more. The CDR3 loop reads CSVEDPRLPSYGARNEQFF. Written as DNA, the CDR3 is TGCAGCGTTGAAGACCCCAGATTGCCGTCGTATGGGGCGCGGAATGAGCAGTTCTTC. The V and J genes are TRBV29-1 and TRBJ2-1; a weak D match, TRBD1 (5 bases). V lost 0 bases, J lost 7 bases, and 28 bases lay in between. Germline V gene sequence: CDR1 SQVTM, CDR2 ANQGSEA. The CDR3 covers 19 residues.

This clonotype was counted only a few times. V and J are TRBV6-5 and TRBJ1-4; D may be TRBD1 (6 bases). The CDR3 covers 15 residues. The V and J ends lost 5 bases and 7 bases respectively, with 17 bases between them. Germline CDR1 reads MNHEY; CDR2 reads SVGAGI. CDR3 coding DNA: TGTGCCAGCAGTACTCTTCAGGGGCTTGGTGAAAAACTGTTTTTT. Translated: CASSTLQGLGEKLFF.

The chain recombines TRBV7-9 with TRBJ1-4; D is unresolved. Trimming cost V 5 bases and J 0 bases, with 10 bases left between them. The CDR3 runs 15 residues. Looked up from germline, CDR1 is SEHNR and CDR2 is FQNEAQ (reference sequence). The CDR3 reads CASSAYRATNEKLFF. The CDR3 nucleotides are TGTGCCAGCAGCGCATACAGAGCAACTAATGAAAAACTGTTTTTT. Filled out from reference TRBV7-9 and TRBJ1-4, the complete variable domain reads DTGVSQNPRHKITKRGQNVTFRCDPISEHNRLYWYRQTLGQGPEFLTYFQNEAQLEKSRLLSDRFSAERPKGSFSTLEIQRTEQGDSAMYLCASSAYRATNEKLFFGSGTQLSVL.

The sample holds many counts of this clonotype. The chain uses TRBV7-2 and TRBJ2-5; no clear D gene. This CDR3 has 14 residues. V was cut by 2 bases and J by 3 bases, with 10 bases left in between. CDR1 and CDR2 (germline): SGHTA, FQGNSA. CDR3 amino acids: CASSLNAVKETQYF. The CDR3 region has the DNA TGTGCCAGCAGCTTAAATGCGGTCAAAGAGACCCAGTACTTC.

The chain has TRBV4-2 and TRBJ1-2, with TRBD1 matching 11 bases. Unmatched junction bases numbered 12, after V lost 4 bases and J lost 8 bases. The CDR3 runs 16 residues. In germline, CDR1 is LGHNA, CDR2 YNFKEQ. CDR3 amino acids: CASSLSPGQGGGGYTF. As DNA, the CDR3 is TGTGCCAGCAGCCTGTCACCGGGACAGGGGGGGGGAGGCTACACCTTC.

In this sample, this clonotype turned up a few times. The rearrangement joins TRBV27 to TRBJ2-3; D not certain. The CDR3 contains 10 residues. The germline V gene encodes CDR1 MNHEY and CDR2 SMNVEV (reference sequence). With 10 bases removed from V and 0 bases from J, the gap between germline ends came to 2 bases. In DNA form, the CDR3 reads TGTGCCACCAGCACAGATACGCAGTATTTT. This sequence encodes CATSTDTQYF.

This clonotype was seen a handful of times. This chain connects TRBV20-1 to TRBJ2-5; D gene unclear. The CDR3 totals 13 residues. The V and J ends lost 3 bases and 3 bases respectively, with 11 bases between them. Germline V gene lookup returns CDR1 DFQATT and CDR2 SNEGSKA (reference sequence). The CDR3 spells CSASVSRKETQYF. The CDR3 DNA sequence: TGCAGTGCTAGTGTTAGTAGAAAAGAGACCCAGTACTTC.

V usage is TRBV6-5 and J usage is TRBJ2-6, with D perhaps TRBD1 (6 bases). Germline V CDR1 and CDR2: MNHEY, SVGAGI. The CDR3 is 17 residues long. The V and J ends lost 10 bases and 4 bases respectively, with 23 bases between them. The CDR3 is CATTGQTLTGGANVLTF. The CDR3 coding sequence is TGTGCCACCACAGGGCAGACCTTGACGGGCGGGGCCAACGTCCTGACTTTC.

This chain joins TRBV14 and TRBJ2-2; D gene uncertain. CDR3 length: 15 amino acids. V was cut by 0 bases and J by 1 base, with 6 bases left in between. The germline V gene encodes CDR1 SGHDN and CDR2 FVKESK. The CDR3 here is CASSQERLNTGELFF. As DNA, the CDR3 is TGTGCCAGCAGCCAAGAGAGGCTGAACACCGGGGAGCTGTTTTTT.

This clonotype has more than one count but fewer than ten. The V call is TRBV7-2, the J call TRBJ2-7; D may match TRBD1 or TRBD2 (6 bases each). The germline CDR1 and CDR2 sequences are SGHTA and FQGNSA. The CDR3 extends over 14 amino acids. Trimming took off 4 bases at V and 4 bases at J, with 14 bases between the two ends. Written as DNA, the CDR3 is TGTGCCAGCAGCTCCCAGCGAGGGGGGTACGAGCAGTACTTC. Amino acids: CASSSQRGGYEQYF.

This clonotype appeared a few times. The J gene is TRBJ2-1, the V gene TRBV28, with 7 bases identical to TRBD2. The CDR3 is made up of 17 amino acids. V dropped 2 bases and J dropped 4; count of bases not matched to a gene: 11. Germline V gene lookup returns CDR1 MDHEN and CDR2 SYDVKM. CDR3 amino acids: CASSLRASREPYNEQFF. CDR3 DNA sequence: TGTGCCAGCAGTTTAAGGGCCTCGCGGGAGCCTTACAATGAGCAGTTCTTC.

The CDR3 region has the DNA TGTGCCAGCACTGATCTGTATGGGTTCGAGCAGTACGTC. Translating it yields CASTDLYGFEQYV. The chain employs TRBV6-6 and TRBJ2-7; no definite D call. Germline-derived CDR1 and CDR2 are MNHNY and SVGAGI (reference sequence). The CDR3 loop spans 13 amino acids. V lost 7 bases to trimming and J lost 6 bases, with 16 bases between them.

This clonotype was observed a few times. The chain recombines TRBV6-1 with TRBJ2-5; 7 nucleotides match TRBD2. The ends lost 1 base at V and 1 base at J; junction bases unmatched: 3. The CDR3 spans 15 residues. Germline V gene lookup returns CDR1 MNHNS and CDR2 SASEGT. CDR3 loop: CASSEVASGQETQYF. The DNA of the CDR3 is TGTGCCAGCAGTGAAGTCGCTAGCGGCCAAGAGACCCAGTACTTC.

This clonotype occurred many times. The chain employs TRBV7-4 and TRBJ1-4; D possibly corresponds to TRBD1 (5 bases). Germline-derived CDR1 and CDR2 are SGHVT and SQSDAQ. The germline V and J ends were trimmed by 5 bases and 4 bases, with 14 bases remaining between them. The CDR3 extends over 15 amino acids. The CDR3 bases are TGTGCCAGCAGCCCGGGGGGGGGTTTTAATGAAAAACTGTTTTTT. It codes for CASSPGGGFNEKLFF. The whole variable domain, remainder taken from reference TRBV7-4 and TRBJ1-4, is GAGVSQSPRYKVAKRGRDVALRCDSISGHVTLYWYRQTLGQGSEVLTYSQSDAQRDKSGRPSGRFSAERPERSVSTLKIQRTEQGDSAVYLCASSPGGGFNEKLFFGSGTQLSVL.

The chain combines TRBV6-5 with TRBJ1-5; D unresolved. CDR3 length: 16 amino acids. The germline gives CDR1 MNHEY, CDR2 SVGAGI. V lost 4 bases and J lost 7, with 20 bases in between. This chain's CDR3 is CASSSHKGMRIQPQHF. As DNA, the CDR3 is TGTGCCAGCAGTTCCCACAAAGGTATGCGGATCCAGCCCCAGCATTTT.

The DNA for the CDR3 is TGTGCCAGCAGTGAACAGGGATGGGGCAATCAGCCCCAGCATTTT. It specifies CASSEQGWGNQPQHF. The chain combines TRBV2 with TRBJ1-5; D is possibly TRBD1 (5 bases). Trimming took off 2 bases at V and 2 bases at J, with 10 bases between the two ends. Germline lookup yields CDR1 SNHLY and CDR2 FYNNEI. The CDR3 is 15 residues long.

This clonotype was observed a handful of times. CDR3 protein: CASSYLGGQGAFGYTF. Written as DNA, the CDR3 is TGTGCCAGCAGTTACTTGGGCGGGCAGGGGGCGTTCGGCTACACCTTC. The V and J genes are TRBV6-5 and TRBJ1-2; 8 nucleotides line up with TRBD1. There are 16 residues in the CDR3. The germline V gene has CDR1 MNHEY and CDR2 SVGAGI. V shed 1 base, J shed 8 bases, and the junction held 12 bases outside the gene matches.

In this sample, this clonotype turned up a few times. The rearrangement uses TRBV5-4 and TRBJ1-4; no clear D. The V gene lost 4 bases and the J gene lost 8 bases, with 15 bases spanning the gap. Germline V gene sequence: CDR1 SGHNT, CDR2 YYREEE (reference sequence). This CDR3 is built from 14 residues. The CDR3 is CASSAPGRLEKLFF. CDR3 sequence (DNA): TGTGCCAGCAGCGCGCCCGGACGACTGGAAAAACTGTTTTTT.

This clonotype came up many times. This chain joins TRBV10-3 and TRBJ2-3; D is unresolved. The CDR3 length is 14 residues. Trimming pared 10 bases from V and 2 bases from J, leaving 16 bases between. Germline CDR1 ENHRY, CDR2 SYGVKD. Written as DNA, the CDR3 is TGTGCCACAACTACCTCCGAGGACACAGATACGCAGTATTTT. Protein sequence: CATTTSEDTDTQYF.

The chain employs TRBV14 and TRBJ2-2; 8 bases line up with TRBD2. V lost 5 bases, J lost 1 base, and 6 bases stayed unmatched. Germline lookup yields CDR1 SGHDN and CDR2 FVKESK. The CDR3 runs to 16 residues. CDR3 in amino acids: CASSSTREGNTGELFF. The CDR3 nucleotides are TGTGCCAGCAGCTCTACCCGGGAGGGGAACACCGGGGAGCTGTTTTTT.

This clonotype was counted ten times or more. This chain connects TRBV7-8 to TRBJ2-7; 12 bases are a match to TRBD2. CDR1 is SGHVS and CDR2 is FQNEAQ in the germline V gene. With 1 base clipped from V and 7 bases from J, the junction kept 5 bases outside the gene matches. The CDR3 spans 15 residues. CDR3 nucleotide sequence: TGTGCCAGCAGCTTAGGACTAGCGGGAGCGGATGAGCAGTACGTC. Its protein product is CASSLGLAGADEQYV.

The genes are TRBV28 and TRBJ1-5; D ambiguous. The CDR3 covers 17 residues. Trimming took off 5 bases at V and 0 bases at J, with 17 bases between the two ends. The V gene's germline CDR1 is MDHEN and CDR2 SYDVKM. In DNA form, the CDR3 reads TGTGCCAGCAGTCCAGATTTACTGACTTTTAGCAATCAGCCCCAGCATTTT. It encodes CASSPDLLTFSNQPQHF.

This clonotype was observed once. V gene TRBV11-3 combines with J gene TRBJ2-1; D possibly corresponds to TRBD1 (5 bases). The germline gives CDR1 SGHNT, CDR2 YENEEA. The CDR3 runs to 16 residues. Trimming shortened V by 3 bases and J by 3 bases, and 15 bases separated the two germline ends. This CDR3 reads CASSFTLGLDYNEQFF. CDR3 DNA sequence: TGTGCCAGCAGCTTCACCCTGGGGCTGGACTACAATGAGCAGTTCTTC.

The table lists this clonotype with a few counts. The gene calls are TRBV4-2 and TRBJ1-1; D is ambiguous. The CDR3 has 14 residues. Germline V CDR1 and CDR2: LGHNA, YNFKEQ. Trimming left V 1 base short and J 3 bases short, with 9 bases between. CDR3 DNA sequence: TGTGCCAGCAGCCAAGTTGTGCGGGACACTGAAGCTTTCTTT. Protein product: CASSQVVRDTEAFF.

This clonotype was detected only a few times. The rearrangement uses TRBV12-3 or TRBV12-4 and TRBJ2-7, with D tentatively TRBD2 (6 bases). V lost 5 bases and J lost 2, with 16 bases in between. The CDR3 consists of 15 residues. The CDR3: CASSIPLGRTYEQYF. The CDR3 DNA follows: TGTGCCAGCAGTATCCCCTTGGGGAGGACCTACGAGCAGTACTTC.